The sequence of this T cell receptor beta chain was determined in a study of blood T cell repertoires in COVID-19. Study in general: Sources were T cells, B-cell-depleted T cells, or PBMCs; the material itself was cDNA or gDNA.

This clone has just one count. Germline values: CDR1 GTSNPN, CDR2 SVGIG (reference sequence). V shed 5 bases and J shed 4 bases, with 9 bases lying between them. The length of the CDR3 is 11 residues. Per the authors' pipeline: By means of reference gene primer amplification, nucleated cell counts were estimated. The repertoire was sequenced with immunoSEQ multiplex PCR; TCRdb's copy has only in-frame clones and lacks some. That table is the source of V, J and clone size, and D and trimming were worked out from the DNA. The repertoire consists of fewer than 300,000 clones, with 85% occurring once and the leading ten covering around 2.3%.

The receptor's source is a woman aged 45-65 years who had recovered from COVID-19. Specimen: PBMCs or T cells enriched from blood (not recorded which). The chain recombines TRBV30 with TRBJ2-7, with no clear D. DNA for the CDR3: TGTGCCTGGGACGGTACTTACGAGCAGTACTTC. It specifies CAWDGTYEQYF.